The 13 T cell receptor beta chains in this list originate from one sample, sequenced in a study of graft-versus-host responses after intestinal transplantation. Measured with immunoSEQ multiplex PCR; TCRdb has only the in-frame clones, and not every one. The profile shows tens of thousands of clones, roughly nine tenths of them singletons. Their specific antigens are unknown. Specimen: unstimulated CD4+ T cells sorted from spleen or lymph node cells, collected before intestinal transplant. The receptor set was obtained from a human donor who received an intestinal transplant.

The chain is built from TRBV29-1 and TRBJ2-2; D ambiguous. CDR1 and CDR2 (germline): SQVTM, ANQGSEA. The CDR3 sequence is 11 residues long. V lost 7 bases and J lost 5, with 8 bases in between. DNA of the CDR3: TGCAGCGCCTTTCGTACCGGGGAGCTGTTTTTT. Translating it yields CSAFRTGELFF.

The J gene is TRBJ2-7, the V gene TRBV30; the match to TRBD1 covers 9 bases. CDR3 length: 17 residues. Losses at the gene ends were 0 bases for V and 5 bases for J; bases not matched to a gene: 14. Germline lookup yields CDR1 GTSNPN and CDR2 SVGIG (reference sequence). CDR3 nucleotides: TGTGCCTGGAGTGTACGCGCTGGTACCGGGACAGGGAACGAGCAGTACTTC. It yields the protein CAWSVRAGTGTGNEQYF.

J is TRBJ1-2 and V is TRBV29-1; tentatively, D is TRBD1 (6 bases). V shed 6 bases and J shed 4 bases, with 12 bases lying between them. The CDR3 loop spans 12 amino acids. The germline CDR1 and CDR2 sequences are SQVTM and ANQGSEA. The chain's CDR3 is CSVNRAGYGYTF. In DNA, the CDR3 is TGCAGCGTCAACAGGGCGGGCTATGGCTACACCTTC.

This chain uses TRBV27 with TRBJ1-2; no firm D call. Trimming took off 1 base at V and 8 bases at J, with 26 bases between the two ends. The CDR3 consists of 18 residues. Germline V gives CDR1 MNHEY, CDR2 SMNVEV (reference sequence). The CDR3 protein is CASSLFRPQEEFSGGYTF. CDR3 in DNA: TGTGCCAGCAGTTTATTTCGGCCCCAGGAGGAGTTTTCGGGCGGCTACACCTTC.

The chain links TRBV27 to TRBJ1-3; a weak D match, TRBD1 (6 bases). Between the trimmed V and J ends, which lost 5 bases and 0 bases, there was a span of 14 bases. The CDR3 length is 16 residues. Germline values: CDR1 MNHEY, CDR2 SMNVEV (reference sequence). The CDR3 loop reads CASSPTGGRSGNTIYF. DNA of the CDR3: TGTGCCAGCAGTCCGACTGGGGGCCGCTCTGGAAACACCATATATTTT.

The J gene is TRBJ2-2, the V gene TRBV6-1, with 9 positions matching TRBD1. With 4 bases clipped from V and 2 bases from J, the junction kept 5 bases outside the gene matches. Germline assignment: CDR1 MNHNS and CDR2 SASEGT. The CDR3 is made up of 16 amino acids. The CDR3, as DNA: TGTGCCAGCAGTGGGCGGACAGGGGCAAACACCGGGGAGCTGTTTTTT. It codes for CASSGRTGANTGELFF.

V gene TRBV27 combines with J gene TRBJ2-1, with 7 bases matching TRBD1. The CDR3 runs to 16 residues. Germline V gene data show CDR1 as MNHEY and CDR2 as SMNVEV (reference sequence). With 2 bases clipped from V and 7 bases from J, the junction kept 11 bases outside the gene matches. CDR3 in amino acids: CASSLPPTGPWNEQFF. In nucleotides, the CDR3 is TGTGCCAGCAGTTTACCCCCGACAGGGCCTTGGAATGAGCAGTTCTTC.

This chain links TRBV6-5 with TRBJ1-1; unclear D gene. Trimming took 2 bases from V and 1 from J, leaving 8 bases between them. The CDR3 covers 14 residues. CDR1 is MNHEY and CDR2 is SVGAGI in the germline V gene. CDR3 DNA: TGTGCCAGCAGTTACGACTCAACGAACACTGAAGCTTTCTTT. It encodes CASSYDSTNTEAFF.

This clone is a singleton in its sample. The genes are TRBV7-6 and TRBJ2-7; 14 positions agree with TRBD2. J lost 3 bases, V lost 5 bases, and 9 bases had no gene match. Germline V gene data show CDR1 as SGHVS and CDR2 as FNYEAQ. This CDR3 spans 17 amino acids. CDR3 coding DNA: TGTGCCAGCAGCATTAGACCGGGACTAGCGGGGGACTACGAGCAGTACTTC. Amino acid sequence: CASSIRPGLAGDYEQYF.

The chain joins TRBV5-6 to TRBJ2-7; 7 bases line up with TRBD2. The V gene's germline CDR1 is SGHDT and CDR2 YYEEEE. J was trimmed by 4 bases and V by 2 bases; bases with no gene match: 12. The CDR3 contains 16 residues. The CDR3 DNA follows: TGTGCCAGCAGCTTAGGGACCGGGGGGATCTTTTACGAGCAGTACTTC. This sequence encodes CASSLGTGGIFYEQYF. Based on the CDR3 plus reference TRBV5-6 and TRBJ2-7, the full variable domain is DAGVTQSPTHLIKTRGQQVTLRCSPKSGHDTVSWYQQALGQGPQFIFQYYEEEERQRGNFPDRFSGHQFPNYSSELNVNALLLGDSALYLCASSLGTGGIFYEQYFGPGTRLTVT.

This clone appeared a single time. The V gene is TRBV6-5, the J gene TRBJ1-5; D unresolved. CDR1 is MNHEY, CDR2 SVGAGI, per germline. V gave up 5 bases and J gave up 3 bases, with 14 bases separating them. The CDR3 has 15 residues. DNA for the CDR3: TGTGCCAGCAGTCCCTTCTCAGGCCTCAATCAGCCCCAGCATTTT. This gives the protein CASSPFSGLNQPQHF.

This chain connects TRBV6-5 to TRBJ1-5; tentatively, D is TRBD1 (5 bases). With 0 bases removed from V and 6 bases from J, the gap between germline ends came to 9 bases. The germline V gene has CDR1 MNHEY and CDR2 SVGAGI. The CDR3 runs 14 residues. The CDR3 DNA reads as TGTGCCAGCAGTTACTCGACCGGGGGTCAGCCCCAGCATTTT. This sequence encodes CASSYSTGGQPQHF.

The rearrangement uses TRBV6-5 and TRBJ2-7; tentatively, D is TRBD1 (5 bases). The CDR3 covers 11 residues. CDR1 is MNHEY, CDR2 SVGAGI, per germline. V lost 8 bases and J 6 bases, leaving 11 bases between the germline ends. CDR3 coding DNA: TGTGCCAGCGGCAGGGCTCCCGAGCAGTACTTC. The encoded protein is CASGRAPEQYF.